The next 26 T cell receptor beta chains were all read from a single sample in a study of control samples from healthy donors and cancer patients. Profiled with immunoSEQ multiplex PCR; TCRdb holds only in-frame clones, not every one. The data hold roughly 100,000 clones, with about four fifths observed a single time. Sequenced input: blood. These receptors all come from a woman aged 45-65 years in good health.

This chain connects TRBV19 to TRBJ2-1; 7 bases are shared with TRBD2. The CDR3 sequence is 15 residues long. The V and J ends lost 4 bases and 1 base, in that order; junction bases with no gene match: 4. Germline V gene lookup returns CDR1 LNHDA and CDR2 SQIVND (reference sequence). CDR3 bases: TGTGCCAGTAGTAGGGGCGGGGGTTCCTACAATGAGCAGTTCTTC. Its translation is CASSRGGGSYNEQFF.

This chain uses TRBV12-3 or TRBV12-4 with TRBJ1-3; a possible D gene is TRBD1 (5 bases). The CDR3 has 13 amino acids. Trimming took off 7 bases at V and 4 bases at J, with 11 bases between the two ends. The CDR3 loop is CASTQGSGNTIYF. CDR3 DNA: TGTGCCAGCACCCAGGGATCCGGAAACACCATATATTTT.

The CDR3 region has the DNA TGCAGTGCACTAGGTCAGACTGAGCAGTTCTTC. Translating gives CSALGQTEQFF. This chain links TRBV20-1 with TRBJ2-1, with a tentative D call TRBD2 (5 bases). Germline V gene lookup returns CDR1 DFQATT and CDR2 SNEGSKA (reference sequence). Trimming left V 6 bases short and J 9 bases short, with 12 bases between. CDR3 length: 11 residues.

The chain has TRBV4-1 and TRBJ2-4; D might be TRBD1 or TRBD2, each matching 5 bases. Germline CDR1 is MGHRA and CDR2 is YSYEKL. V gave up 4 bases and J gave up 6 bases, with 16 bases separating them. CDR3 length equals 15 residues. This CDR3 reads CASSLSRGVRNIQYF. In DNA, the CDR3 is TGCGCCAGCAGCCTCTCTAGGGGAGTTAGAAACATTCAGTACTTC.

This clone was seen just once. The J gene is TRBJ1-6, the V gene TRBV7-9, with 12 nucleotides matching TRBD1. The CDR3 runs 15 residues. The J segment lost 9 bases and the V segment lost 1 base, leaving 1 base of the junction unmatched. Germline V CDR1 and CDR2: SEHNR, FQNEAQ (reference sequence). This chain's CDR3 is CASSLVGQGASPLHF. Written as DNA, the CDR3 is TGTGCCAGCAGCTTAGTGGGACAGGGGGCTTCACCCCTCCACTTT. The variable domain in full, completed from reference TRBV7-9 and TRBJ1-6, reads DTGVSQNPRHKITKRGQNVTFRCDPISEHNRLYWYRQTLGQGPEFLTYFQNEAQLEKSRLLSDRFSAERPKGSFSTLEIQRTEQGDSAMYLCASSLVGQGASPLHFGNGTRLTVT.

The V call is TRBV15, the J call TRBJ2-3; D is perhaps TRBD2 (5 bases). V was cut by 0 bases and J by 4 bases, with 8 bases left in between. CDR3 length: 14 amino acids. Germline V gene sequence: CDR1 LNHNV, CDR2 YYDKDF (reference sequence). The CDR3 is CATSRDRGSDTQYF. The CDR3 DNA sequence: TGTGCCACCAGCAGAGATCGAGGGTCAGATACGCAGTATTTT.

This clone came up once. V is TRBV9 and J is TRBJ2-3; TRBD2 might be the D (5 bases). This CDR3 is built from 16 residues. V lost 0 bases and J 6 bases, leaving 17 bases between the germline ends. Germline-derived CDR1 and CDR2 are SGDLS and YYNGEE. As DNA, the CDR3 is TGTGCCAGCAGCGTAGAGGATCTGGGCCGCGGGGATACGCAGTATTTT. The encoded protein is CASSVEDLGRGDTQYF.

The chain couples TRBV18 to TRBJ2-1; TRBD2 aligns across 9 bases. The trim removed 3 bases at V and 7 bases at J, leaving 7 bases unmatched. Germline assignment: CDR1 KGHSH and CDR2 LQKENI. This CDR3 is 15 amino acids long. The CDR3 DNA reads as TGTGCCAGCTCACCGTCTAGCGGGATAAGAAATGAGCAGTTCTTC. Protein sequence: CASSPSSGIRNEQFF.

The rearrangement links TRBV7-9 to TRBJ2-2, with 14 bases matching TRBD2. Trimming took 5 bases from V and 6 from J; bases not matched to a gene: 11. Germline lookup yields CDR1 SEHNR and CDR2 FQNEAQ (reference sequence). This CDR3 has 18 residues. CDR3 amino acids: CASSRSVGLAGASGELFF. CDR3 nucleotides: TGTGCCAGCAGCCGTTCCGTGGGACTAGCGGGGGCCTCCGGGGAGCTGTTTTTT.

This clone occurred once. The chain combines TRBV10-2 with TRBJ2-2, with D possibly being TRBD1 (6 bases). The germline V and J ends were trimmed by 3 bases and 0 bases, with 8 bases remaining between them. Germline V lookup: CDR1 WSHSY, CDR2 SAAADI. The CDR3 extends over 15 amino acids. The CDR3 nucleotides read TGCGCCAGCAGTGAACAGGGACCGAACACCGGGGAGCTGTTTTTT. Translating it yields CASSEQGPNTGELFF.

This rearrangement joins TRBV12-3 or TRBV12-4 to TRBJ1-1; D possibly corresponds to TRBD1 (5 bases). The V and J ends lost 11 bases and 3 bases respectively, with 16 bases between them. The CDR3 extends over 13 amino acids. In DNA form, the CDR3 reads TGTGCCGGCACCGGGGGAGGGGACACTGAAGCTTTCTTT. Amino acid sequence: CAGTGGGDTEAFF.

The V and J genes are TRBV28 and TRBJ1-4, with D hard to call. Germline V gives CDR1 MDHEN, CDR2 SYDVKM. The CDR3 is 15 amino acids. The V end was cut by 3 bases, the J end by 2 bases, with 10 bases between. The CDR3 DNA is TGTGCCAGCAGTTTCGTAGGGTTTACTAATGAAAAACTGTTTTTT. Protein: CASSFVGFTNEKLFF.

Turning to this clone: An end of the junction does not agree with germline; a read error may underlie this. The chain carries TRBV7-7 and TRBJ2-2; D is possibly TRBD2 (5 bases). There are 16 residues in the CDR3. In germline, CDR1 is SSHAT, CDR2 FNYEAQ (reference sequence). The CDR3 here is CASSPIAGGGHGELFF. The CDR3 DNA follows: TGTGCTAGCAGCCCGATTGCTGGAGGCGGTCACGGGGAGCTGTTTTTT.

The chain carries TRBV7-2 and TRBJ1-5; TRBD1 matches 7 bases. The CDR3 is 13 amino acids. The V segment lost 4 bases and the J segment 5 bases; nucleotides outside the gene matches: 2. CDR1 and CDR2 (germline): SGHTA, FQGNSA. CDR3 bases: TGTGCCAGCAGCTCCGACAGGGATCAGCCCCAGCATTTT. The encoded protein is CASSSDRDQPQHF.

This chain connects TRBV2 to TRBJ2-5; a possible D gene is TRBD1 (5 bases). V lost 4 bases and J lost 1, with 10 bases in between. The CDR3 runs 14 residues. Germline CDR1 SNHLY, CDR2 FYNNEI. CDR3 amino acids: CASSVGHLQETQYF. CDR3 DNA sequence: TGTGCCAGCAGTGTTGGACACCTCCAAGAGACCCAGTACTTC.

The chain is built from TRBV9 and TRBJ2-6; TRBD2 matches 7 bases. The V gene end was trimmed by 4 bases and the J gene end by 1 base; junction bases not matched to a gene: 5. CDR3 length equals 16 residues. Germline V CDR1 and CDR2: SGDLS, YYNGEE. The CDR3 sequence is CASSPRGGSGANVLTF. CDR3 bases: TGTGCCAGCAGCCCCCGGGGAGGGTCTGGGGCCAACGTCCTGACTTTC.

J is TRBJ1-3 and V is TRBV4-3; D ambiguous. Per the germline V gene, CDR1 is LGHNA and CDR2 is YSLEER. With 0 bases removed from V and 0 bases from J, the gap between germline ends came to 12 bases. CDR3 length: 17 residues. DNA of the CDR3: TGCGCCAGCAGCCAAGATCTTGGCATCTCCTCTGGAAACACCATATATTTT. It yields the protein CASSQDLGISSGNTIYF.

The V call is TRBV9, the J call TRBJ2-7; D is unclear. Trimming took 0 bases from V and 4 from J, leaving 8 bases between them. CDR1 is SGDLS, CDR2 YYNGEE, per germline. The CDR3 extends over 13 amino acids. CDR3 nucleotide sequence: TGTGCCAGCAGCGTAGAGGATGGGTACGAGCAGTACTTC. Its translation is CASSVEDGYEQYF. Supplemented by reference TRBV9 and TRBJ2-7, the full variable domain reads DSGVTQTPKHLITATGQRVTLRCSPRSGDLSVYWYQQSLDQGLQFLIQYYNGEERAKGNILERFSAQQFPDLHSELNLSSLELGDSALYFCASSVEDGYEQYFGPGTRLTVT.

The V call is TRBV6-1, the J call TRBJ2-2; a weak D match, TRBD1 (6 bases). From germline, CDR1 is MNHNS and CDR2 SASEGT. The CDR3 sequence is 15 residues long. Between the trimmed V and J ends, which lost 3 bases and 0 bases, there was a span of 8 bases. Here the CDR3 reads CASSDSGANTGELFF. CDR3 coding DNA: TGTGCCAGCAGTGATTCAGGGGCGAACACCGGGGAGCTGTTTTTT.

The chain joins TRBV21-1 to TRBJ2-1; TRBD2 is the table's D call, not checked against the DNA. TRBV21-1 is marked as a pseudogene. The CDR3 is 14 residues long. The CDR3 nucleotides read TGTGCCAGCAGCACGCCGGGGGGCTACAATGAGCAGTTCTTC. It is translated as CASSTPGGYNEQFF.

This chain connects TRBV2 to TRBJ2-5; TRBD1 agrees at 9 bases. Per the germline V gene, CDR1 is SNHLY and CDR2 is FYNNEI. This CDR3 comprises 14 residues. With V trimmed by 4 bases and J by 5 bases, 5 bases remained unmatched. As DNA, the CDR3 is TGTGCCAGCAGTGTAGGGACAGGGAGGGAGACCCAGTACTTC. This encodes CASSVGTGRETQYF.

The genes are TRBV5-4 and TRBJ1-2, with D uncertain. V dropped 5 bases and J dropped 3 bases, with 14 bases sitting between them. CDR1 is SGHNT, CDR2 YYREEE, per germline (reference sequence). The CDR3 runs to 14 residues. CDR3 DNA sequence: TGTGCCAGCAGGCCACGTGGGTTGGACTATGGCTACACCTTC. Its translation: CASRPRGLDYGYTF.

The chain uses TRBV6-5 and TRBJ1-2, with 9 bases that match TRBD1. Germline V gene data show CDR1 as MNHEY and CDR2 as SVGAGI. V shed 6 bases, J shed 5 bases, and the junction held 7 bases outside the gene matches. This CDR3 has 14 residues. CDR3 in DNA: TGTGCCAGCAGACCCGGGACAGGGTTTTATGGCTACACCTTC. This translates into CASRPGTGFYGYTF.

This chain's CDR3 is CASSLGGAGGSQFF. CDR3 in DNA: TGTGCCAGCAGCTTAGGTGGGGCGGGTGGGTCGCAGTTCTTC. The chain has TRBV11-2 and TRBJ2-1; tentatively, D is TRBD1 or TRBD2 (5 bases each). The CDR3 spans 14 residues. Trimming cost V 1 base and J 12 bases, with 16 bases left between them. Per the germline V gene, CDR1 is SGHAT and CDR2 is FQNNGV. Combining the CDR3 with reference TRBV11-2 and TRBJ2-1 gives the whole variable domain EAGVAQSPRYKIIEKRQSVAFWCNPISGHATLYWYQQILGQGPKLLIQFQNNGVVDDSQLPKDRFSAERLKGVDSTLKIQPAKLEDSAVYLCASSLGGAGGSQFFGPGTRLTVL.

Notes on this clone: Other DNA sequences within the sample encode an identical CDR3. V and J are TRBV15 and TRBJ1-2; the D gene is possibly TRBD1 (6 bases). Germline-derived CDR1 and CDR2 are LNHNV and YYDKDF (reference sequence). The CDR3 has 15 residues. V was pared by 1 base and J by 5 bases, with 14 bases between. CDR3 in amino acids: CATSRGGPGGYGYTF. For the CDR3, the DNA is TGTGCCACCAGCAGAGGGGGGCCGGGGGGGTATGGCTACACCTTC.

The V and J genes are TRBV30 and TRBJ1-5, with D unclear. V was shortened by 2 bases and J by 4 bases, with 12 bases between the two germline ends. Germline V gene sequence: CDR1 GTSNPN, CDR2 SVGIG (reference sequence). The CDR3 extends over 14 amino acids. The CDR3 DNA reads TGTGCCTGGAGTCTAACCGGGAGTAATCAGCCCCAGCATTTT. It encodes CAWSLTGSNQPQHF.